The 18 T cell receptor beta chains below all came from one sample that was sequenced in a study of T cell responses to AZD1222 COVID-19 vaccine. Method: immunoSEQ multiplex PCR; TCRdb's copy keeps in-frame clones and lacks some. The sample gives about 160,000 clones, more than 85% of which show up once; 4% to 5.5% is in the top ten. Source: peripheral blood, taken on day 0 of AZD1222 vaccination. The source is an adult in good health.

This chain uses TRBV11-2 with TRBJ2-6; no definite D call. V lost 7 bases, J lost 4 bases, and 11 bases lay in between. The CDR3 is 14 amino acids. CDR1 SGHAT and CDR2 FQNNGV come from the germline V gene. The CDR3 reads CASNLVTGANVLTF. CDR3 bases: TGTGCCAGCAACCTCGTGACCGGGGCCAACGTCCTGACTTTC.

The CDR3 protein is CASRVLVGETQYF. The CDR3 nucleotides are TGTGCCAGCAGAGTCTTAGTAGGAGAGACCCAGTACTTC. The chain carries TRBV3-1 (or the pseudogene TRBV3-2) and TRBJ2-5; D not resolved. Germline assignment: CDR1 LGHDT and CDR2 YNNKEL (reference sequence). Trimming shortened V by 6 bases and J by 4 bases, and 12 bases separated the two germline ends. The CDR3 is 13 amino acids.

Points on this clone: The same CDR3 is also encoded by other DNA sequences in this sample. V gene TRBV5-1 combines with J gene TRBJ1-1; possibly TRBD1 for D (6 bases). This CDR3 is built from 14 residues. CDR1 and CDR2 (germline): SGHRS, YFSETQ. V lost 0 bases and J lost 2, with 8 bases in between. The CDR3 spells CASSLGTENTEAFF. CDR3 nucleotides: TGCGCCAGCAGCTTGGGGACAGAAAACACTGAAGCTTTCTTT.

The rearrangement links TRBV24-1 to TRBJ1-2, with 7 positions matching TRBD1. The length of the CDR3 is 14 residues. V was clipped by 4 bases and J by 8 bases; unmatched bases: 9. Germline values: CDR1 KGHDR, CDR2 SFDVKD. The CDR3 DNA reads TGTGCCACCAGTGAGGCAGGGGGAACGCGCGGCTACACCTTC. It translates to CATSEAGGTRGYTF.

The V and J genes are TRBV21-1 and TRBJ2-7. TRBV21-1 is listed as a pseudogene. The CDR3 extends over 16 amino acids. CDR3 DNA sequence: TGTGCCAGCAGATGCCCCAGGTTCGGATACTACTACGAGCAGTACTTC. As protein: CASRCPRFGYYYEQYF.

V is TRBV4-3 and J is TRBJ2-7; a weak D match, TRBD1 (5 bases). Germline-derived CDR1 and CDR2 are LGHNA and YSLEER. CDR3 length: 15 amino acids. Deletions cut 0 bases from V and 3 bases from J, with 12 bases between. CDR3 nucleotide sequence: TGCGCCAGCAGCCAAGATCCAACAGGAAACTACGAGCAGTACTTC. Protein product: CASSQDPTGNYEQYF.

The V and J genes are TRBV9 and TRBJ2-5; D is undetermined. The CDR3 runs to 13 residues. V was pared by 0 bases and J by 0 bases, with 3 bases between. From germline, CDR1 is SGDLS and CDR2 YYNGEE. The CDR3 bases are TGTGCCAGCAGCGTAGCTAACCAAGAGACCCAGTACTTC. Protein: CASSVANQETQYF.

CDR3 DNA: TGTGCCAGTAGTAGTGAGACTAGCGGGAGAAATTACAATGAGCAGTTCTTC. Protein product: CASSSETSGRNYNEQFF. This chain connects TRBV19 to TRBJ2-1, with TRBD2 matching over 12 bases. CDR3 length equals 17 residues. Germline CDR1 LNHDA, CDR2 SQIVND (reference sequence). V trimming: 4 bases; J trimming: 4 bases; junction bases outside the gene matches: 8.

Only a few counts were recorded for this clone. V gene TRBV3-1 (or the pseudogene TRBV3-2) combines with J gene TRBJ1-2; no clear D. V dropped 0 bases and J dropped 6 bases, with 14 bases sitting between them. CDR1 is LGHDT and CDR2 is YNNKEL in the germline V gene (reference sequence). CDR3 size: 15 residues. As DNA, the CDR3 is TGTGCCAGCAGCCAAGATGTGGGAGGACTGGATGGCTACACCTTC. Translating gives CASSQDVGGLDGYTF.

This chain joins TRBV5-1 and TRBJ1-6, with D uncertain. The CDR3 has 14 residues. Germline CDR1 is SGHRS and CDR2 is YFSETQ. The ends were cut back, 0 bases at V and 4 bases at J, with 5 bases in the middle. CDR3 region: CASSLGTYNSPLHF. CDR3 DNA sequence: TGCGCCAGCAGCTTGGGCACTTATAATTCACCCCTCCACTTT.

The gene calls are TRBV19 and TRBJ2-7; possibly TRBD1 for D (5 bases). Germline V CDR1 and CDR2: LNHDA, SQIVND (reference sequence). This CDR3 is 13 amino acids long. The germline V and J ends were trimmed by 5 bases and 3 bases, with 11 bases remaining between them. CDR3 loop: CASSVGRVYEQYF. The CDR3 region has the DNA TGTGCCAGTAGTGTCGGCAGGGTCTACGAGCAGTACTTC.

CDR3 sequence (DNA): TGTGCCTGGAGTGAGTCAGGTAATCAGCCCCAGCATTTT. This translates into CAWSESGNQPQHF. This rearrangement joins TRBV30 to TRBJ1-5; D gene ambiguous. Trimming took 1 base from V and 4 from J, leaving 8 bases between them. CDR3 length: 13 amino acids. Per germline, CDR1 GTSNPN and CDR2 SVGIG (reference sequence).

V is TRBV28 and J is TRBJ2-2; TRBD2 matches 10 bases. The CDR3 contains 16 residues. J lost 6 bases, V lost 5 bases, and 9 bases had no gene match. CDR1 MDHEN and CDR2 SYDVKM come from the germline V gene. Here the CDR3 reads CASSPRLLAGAGELFF. For the CDR3, the DNA is TGTGCCAGCAGTCCAAGACTCCTAGCGGGGGCCGGGGAGCTGTTTTTT.

This sequence joins TRBV9 and TRBJ1-2; TRBD1 agrees at 7 bases. V dropped 4 bases and J dropped 1; count of bases not matched to a gene: 16. This CDR3 region has 18 residues. CDR1 is SGDLS and CDR2 is YYNGEE in the germline V gene. The CDR3 bases are TGTGCCAGCAGCCCACCCCCTAAACAGGGGCGTAATAACTATGGCTACACCTTC. Amino acid sequence: CASSPPPKQGRNNYGYTF.

V is TRBV28 and J is TRBJ1-5; D is possibly TRBD1 (6 bases). Germline V lookup: CDR1 MDHEN, CDR2 SYDVKM. This CDR3 spans 14 amino acids. The CDR3 DNA is TGTGCGGGCCATTCGGGGGCGAGCAATCAGCCCCAGCATTTT. Translating gives CAGHSGASNQPQHF.

The chain joins TRBV6-5 to TRBJ1-6; maybe TRBD1 (5 bases). Trimming stripped 5 bases from V and 7 bases from J, with 12 bases between. The CDR3 runs to 14 residues. Germline loops: CDR1 MNHEY, CDR2 SVGAGI. CDR3 sequence (DNA): TGTGCCAGCAGTCGGACAAGCCAGAATTCACCCCTCCACTTT. It translates to CASSRTSQNSPLHF.

The V gene is TRBV5-1, the J gene TRBJ2-7, with D perhaps TRBD2 (6 bases). In germline, CDR1 is SGHRS, CDR2 YFSETQ. The V end lost 4 bases, the J end lost 3 bases, and 20 bases lay between the germline ends. The CDR3 is 16 residues long. CDR3 residues: CASSPPLRGPLYEQYF. In DNA form, the CDR3 reads TGCGCCAGCAGCCCACCCTTGCGGGGACCCCTCTACGAGCAGTACTTC.

This chain links TRBV18 with TRBJ1-1; 9 positions match TRBD1. The CDR3 consists of 15 residues. In germline, CDR1 is KGHSH, CDR2 LQKENI. The V segment lost 6 bases and the J segment 9 bases; nucleotides outside the gene matches: 14. The DNA for the CDR3 is TGTGCCAGCTCGCCTTCGGGACAGGGATCGGGTAAAGCTTTCTTT. Protein: CASSPSGQGSGKAFF.